This T cell receptor (beta chain) is drawn from a study of chemoradiotherapy in HPV16-positive cancers. About the study: Candidate HPV-specific T-cell clones and common TCR motifs came from functional assays in a couple of HPV16-positive patients.

As for this clone: Its specificity is not known.

Study findings and constraints: Candidate HPV-specific clones and E7-related TCR motifs grew in tumor during treatment.

Samples were taken several times over chemoradiotherapy. The CDR3 is 14 residues long. Germline assignment: CDR1 MGHDK and CDR2 SYGVNS. The V end lost 4 bases, the J end lost 1 base, and 10 bases lay between the germline ends. Sequenced by immunoSEQ multiplex PCR; TCRdb stores in-frame clones only, minus some. Of under 85,000 clones in the sample, 88% were seen once. The rearrangement uses TRBV25-1 and TRBJ1-1; D is possibly TRBD1 (6 bases). This specimen consisted of blood, obtained from a patient who underwent chemoradiotherapy. The receptor's source is a human donor with HPV-associated anogenital cancer. The CDR3 reads CASSGLQGNTEAFF. Written as DNA, the CDR3 is TGTGCCAGCAGTGGTTTACAGGGGAACACTGAAGCTTTCTTT.